This T cell receptor beta chain was captured in a study of T cell responses to AZD1222 COVID-19 vaccine. Pooled in the analysis were second doses at about 4 or about 12 weeks. Profiling relied on immunoSEQ multiplex PCR, and the TCRdb table lists in-frame clones only, not all of them. This table holds 150,000 to 200,000 clones, 88% found once. Germline V gives CDR1 GTSNPN, CDR2 SVGIG (reference sequence). V was trimmed by 6 bases and J by 5 bases, leaving 18 bases between them. The CDR3 is 14 residues long. The study's findings and limits: Targeting of unmutated variant regions was reportedly seen in nearly half of spike-specific TCRs. Repertoires were obtained solely post-peak T cell response.

A word on this clone: Its cognate antigen is unknown.

The chain is built from TRBV30 and TRBJ2-3; weak D call: TRBD2 (5 bases). The material sequenced was peripheral blood, taken 28 days after the second AZD1222 dose. The TCR sequence derives from an adult who received the AZD1222 COVID-19 vaccine. The CDR3 spells CACLIWEWGDTQYF. DNA of the CDR3: TGTGCCTGCCTAATTTGGGAGTGGGGAGATACGCAGTATTTT.